The 26 T cell receptor beta chains below all came from one sample that was sequenced in a study of blood T cell repertoires in COVID-19. Clones were read by immunoSEQ multiplex PCR, and TCRdb kept only the in-frame ones, dropping some. The sample holds about 250,000 clones, roughly 85% seen once. Material: PBMCs or T cells enriched from blood (not recorded which). These receptors all come from a woman younger than 45 who had recovered from COVID-19.

The chain joins TRBV19 to TRBJ2-7, with 11 bases identical to TRBD2. The V gene end was trimmed by 5 bases and the J gene end by 4 bases; junction bases not matched to a gene: 7. Germline V CDR1 and CDR2: LNHDA, SQIVND (reference sequence). CDR3 size: 15 residues. CDR3 residues: CASSPILAGVYEQYF. CDR3 in DNA: TGTGCCAGTAGTCCCATACTAGCGGGAGTTTACGAGCAGTACTTC.

The V gene is TRBV7-8, the J gene TRBJ2-7, with TRBD1 as a possible D gene (5 bases). CDR3 size: 21 residues. The germline CDR1 and CDR2 sequences are SGHVS and FQNEAQ. V was trimmed by 0 bases and J by 1 base, leaving 28 bases between them. The CDR3, as DNA: TGTGCCAGCAGCTTAGCAAATTGGAGACAGTCCCTTGAGTTCGTATCCTACGAGCAGTACTTC. It specifies CASSLANWRQSLEFVSYEQYF.

The chain links TRBV6-2 or TRBV6-3 to TRBJ2-3; D is perhaps TRBD2 (6 bases). The CDR3 sequence is 13 residues long. V lost 0 bases to trimming and J lost 9 bases, with 10 bases between them. CDR1 MNHEY and CDR2 SVGEGT come from the germline V gene. CDR3 DNA sequence: TGTGCCAGCAGTTACTCGGGACTTCCGACGCAGTATTTT. As protein: CASSYSGLPTQYF.

The genes are TRBV25-1 and TRBJ1-2; 9 nucleotides agree with TRBD1. The CDR3 covers 13 residues. The J segment lost 6 bases and the V segment lost 6 bases, leaving 5 bases of the junction unmatched. CDR1 is MGHDK and CDR2 is SYGVNS in the germline V gene. CDR3 residues: CASRMTGGDGYTF. DNA for the CDR3: TGTGCCAGCAGAATGACAGGGGGTGATGGCTACACCTTC.

The chain uses TRBV15 and TRBJ2-5; the D is unclear. The CDR3 has 14 amino acids. CDR1 and CDR2 (germline): LNHNV, YYDKDF (reference sequence). V lost 3 bases and J lost 5, with 13 bases in between. The CDR3 DNA follows: TGTGCCACCAGCAGTGCTTTAGAGAGGGAGACCCAGTACTTC. The encoded protein is CATSSALERETQYF.

CDR3 sequence reads: CASTRGTEAFF. DNA of the CDR3: TGTGCCAGCACGCGGGGCACTGAAGCTTTCTTT. The V gene is TRBV25-1, the J gene TRBJ1-1; D remains unclear. This CDR3 contains 11 residues. V shed 7 bases and J shed 4 bases, with 7 bases lying between them. The germline CDR1 and CDR2 sequences are MGHDK and SYGVNS.

CDR3 nucleotide sequence: TGCGCCAGCAGCTTGAAAGGGGATGAGACCCAGTACTTC. Protein: CASSLKGDETQYF. The chain couples TRBV5-1 to TRBJ2-5; possible D gene TRBD1, 5 bases. The germline V gene encodes CDR1 SGHRS and CDR2 YFSETQ. V lost 1 base and J lost 5, with 9 bases in between. The CDR3 spans 13 residues.

This clone was recorded once. The chain is built from TRBV14 and TRBJ2-3; 9 positions agree with TRBD2. From germline, CDR1 is SGHDN and CDR2 FVKESK. V lost 0 bases and J lost 5; bases outside the gene matches: 3. The CDR3 is 15 residues long. CDR3 protein: CASSQDLAGLDTQYF. The CDR3, as DNA: TGTGCCAGCAGCCAAGATCTAGCGGGATTAGATACGCAGTATTTT. The full variable domain, with the rest looked up from reference TRBV14 and TRBJ2-3, is EAGVTQFPSHSVIEKGQTVTLRCDPISGHDNLYWYRRVMGKEIKFLLHFVKESKQDESGMPNNRFLAERTGGTYSTLKVQPAELEDSGVYFCASSQDLAGLDTQYFGPGTRLTVL.

The CDR3 nucleotides are TGTGCCAGCAGCTTGGTTCGGGAGAAGGACGGGGAGCTGTTTTTT. Translated: CASSLVREKDGELFF. The chain couples TRBV5-4 to TRBJ2-2; maybe TRBD2 (6 bases). The CDR3 is 15 amino acids. Germline CDR1 and CDR2: SGHNT and YYREEE (reference sequence). Trimming pared 0 bases from V and 7 bases from J, leaving 13 bases between.

V usage is TRBV10-2 and J usage is TRBJ2-7, with D possibly TRBD1 on 5 matching bases. Germline assignment: CDR1 WSHSY and CDR2 SAAADI. The CDR3 sequence is 14 residues long. V gave up 8 bases and J gave up 2 bases, with 16 bases separating them. CDR3 protein: CASSREAGPYEQYF. The DNA of the CDR3 is TGCGCCAGCTCCCGTGAGGCAGGGCCCTACGAGCAGTACTTC.

V and J are TRBV11-2 and TRBJ1-5; no clear D gene. There are 15 residues in the CDR3. The V and J ends lost 2 bases and 0 bases respectively, with 8 bases between them. CDR1 SGHAT and CDR2 FQNNGV come from the germline V gene. DNA for the CDR3: TGTGCCAGCAGCTTATGGGCCGGTAGCAATCAGCCCCAGCATTTT. It codes for CASSLWAGSNQPQHF. The entire variable domain, with the rest obtained from reference TRBV11-2 and TRBJ1-5, is as follows: EAGVAQSPRYKIIEKRQSVAFWCNPISGHATLYWYQQILGQGPKLLIQFQNNGVVDDSQLPKDRFSAERLKGVDSTLKIQPAKLEDSAVYLCASSLWAGSNQPQHFGDGTRLSIL.

The V gene is TRBV21-1, the J gene TRBJ1-2; TRBD1, the table's D call, was not compared with the DNA. TRBV21-1 is classified as a pseudogene. CDR3 length: 15 residues. CDR3 sequence: CASSRSGGEGYGYTF. DNA of the CDR3: TGTGCCAGCAGTCGGTCAGGGGGCGAAGGCTATGGCTACACCTTC.

In this sample, this clone turned up once. V gene TRBV15 combines with J gene TRBJ1-1; TRBD1 is a possible D gene (5 bases). This CDR3 contains 16 residues. Germline CDR1 and CDR2: LNHNV and YYDKDF (reference sequence). V lost 0 bases, J lost 1 base, and 12 bases lay in between. In nucleotides, the CDR3 is TGTGCCACCAGCAGAGATCCGGGGGGAACGAACACTGAAGCTTTCTTT. This encodes CATSRDPGGTNTEAFF.

The J gene is TRBJ2-5, the V gene TRBV28; tentative D call: TRBD1 (5 bases). This CDR3 spans 15 amino acids. The germline V gene encodes CDR1 MDHEN and CDR2 SYDVKM. Trimming removed 3 bases from V and 1 base from J, with 12 bases in between. This CDR3 reads CASSLVGALQETQYF. CDR3 bases: TGTGCCAGCAGTTTGGTTGGGGCCCTCCAAGAGACCCAGTACTTC.

The chain combines TRBV2 with TRBJ1-2, with D hard to call. The V gene's germline CDR1 is SNHLY and CDR2 FYNNEI. The CDR3 length is 13 residues. Trimming left V 4 bases short and J 4 bases short, with 10 bases between. Written as DNA, the CDR3 is TGTGCCAGCAGTGCCCCGGTAGTCTATGGCTACACCTTC. Its translation is CASSAPVVYGYTF.

This chain links TRBV7-2 with TRBJ1-5; D remains unclear. From germline, CDR1 is SGHTA and CDR2 FQGNSA. V was clipped by 2 bases and J by 3 bases, with 11 bases between them. There are 15 residues in the CDR3. The CDR3: CASSLFQQPNQPQHF. CDR3 bases: TGTGCCAGCAGCTTATTTCAACAGCCCAATCAGCCCCAGCATTTT.

The chain combines TRBV18 with TRBJ1-1; tentative D call: TRBD1 (6 bases). Trimming took off 3 bases at V and 3 bases at J, with 20 bases between the two ends. Germline-derived CDR1 and CDR2 are KGHSH and LQKENI. The CDR3 has 17 amino acids. Written as DNA, the CDR3 is TGTGCCAGCTCACCTTCAACCCAGGGGTCGGGTCACACTGAAGCTTTCTTT. Translated: CASSPSTQGSGHTEAFF.

The CDR3 sequence is CASRPPTEMNTEAFF. CDR3 sequence (DNA): TGTGCCAGCAGGCCTCCGACAGAGATGAACACTGAAGCTTTCTTT. The V gene is TRBV27, the J gene TRBJ1-1; D is possibly TRBD1 (5 bases). V lost 6 bases to trimming and J lost 0 bases, with 14 bases between them. The CDR3 spans 15 residues. The V gene's germline CDR1 is MNHEY and CDR2 SMNVEV (reference sequence).

The chain is built from TRBV10-2 and TRBJ1-5; 8 bases fit TRBD1. Germline loops: CDR1 WSHSY, CDR2 SAAADI. With 6 bases clipped from V and 7 bases from J, the junction kept 5 bases outside the gene matches. The CDR3 covers 13 residues. The CDR3 loop reads CASRGQGGQPQHF. The CDR3 coding sequence is TGCGCCAGCAGAGGACAGGGTGGACAGCCCCAGCATTTT.

V usage is TRBV5-1 and J usage is TRBJ1-1; 10 bases fit TRBD1. CDR1 SGHRS and CDR2 YFSETQ come from the germline V gene. This CDR3 spans 13 amino acids. CDR3 in amino acids: CATTRGTGEKAFF. The DNA for the CDR3 is TGCGCAACCACCCGCGGGACAGGGGAAAAAGCTTTCTTT. The variable domain in full, with the rest retrieved from reference TRBV5-1 and TRBJ1-1, is KAGVTQTPRYLIKTRGQQVTLSCSPISGHRSVSWYQQTPGQGLQFLFEYFSETQRNKGNFPGRFSGRQFSNSRSEMNVSTLELGDSALYLCATTRGTGEKAFFGQGTRLTVV.

The chain links TRBV7-9 to TRBJ1-2; D ambiguous. CDR1 and CDR2 (germline): SEHNR, FQNEAQ (reference sequence). The CDR3 contains 11 residues. V lost 1 base and J lost 7, with 4 bases in between. CDR3 bases: TGTGCCAGCAGCTTAGGACTTGGCTACACCTTC. Amino acids: CASSLGLGYTF.

This rearrangement joins TRBV29-1 to TRBJ2-3; TRBD1 matches 8 bases. The length of the CDR3 is 15 residues. Germline CDR1 and CDR2: SQVTM and ANQGSEA. V was clipped by 1 base and J by 0 bases; unmatched bases: 3. DNA of the CDR3: TGCAGCGTTGAAGCGGACAGGGCTAGCACAGATACGCAGTATTTT. The encoded protein is CSVEADRASTDTQYF.

This clone was seen just once. CDR3 coding DNA: TGTGCCATCAGTGACGGGGCTAGCGGGAGATCCTACGAGCAGTACTTC. Translated, it gives CAISDGASGRSYEQYF. The V call is TRBV10-3, the J call TRBJ2-7; 10 bases match TRBD2. Germline CDR1 ENHRY, CDR2 SYGVKD. This CDR3 comprises 16 residues. The V segment lost 3 bases and the J segment 1 base; nucleotides outside the gene matches: 6.

The CDR3 DNA reads as TGTGCCAGCAGCTTAGATGAGGCTAGCGGGAGCAAGGACAATGAGCAGTTCTTC. Encoded protein: CASSLDEASGSKDNEQFF. The rearrangement joins TRBV7-6 to TRBJ2-1; 10 positions match TRBD2. Germline values: CDR1 SGHVS, CDR2 FNYEAQ. V trimming: 1 base; J trimming: 5 bases; junction bases outside the gene matches: 11. The CDR3 runs to 18 residues.

The gene calls are TRBV10-3 and TRBJ1-2; D is unresolved. CDR3 size: 15 residues. The V end lost 6 bases, the J end lost 0 bases, and 14 bases lay between the germline ends. Per the germline V gene, CDR1 is ENHRY and CDR2 is SYGVKD. For the CDR3, the DNA is TGTGCCATCAGGGGCGGGGTTCTTTCTAACTATGGCTACACCTTC. Protein: CAIRGGVLSNYGYTF.

The chain is built from TRBV28 and TRBJ2-5; D is unresolved. V gave up 1 base and J gave up 2 bases, with 8 bases separating them. The CDR3 totals 14 residues. Germline CDR1 reads MDHEN; CDR2 reads SYDVKM. In nucleotides, the CDR3 is TGTGCCAGCAGTTTATTTAGGAGTCAAGAGACCCAGTACTTC. This sequence encodes CASSLFRSQETQYF.